These 28 T cell receptor beta chains were sequenced from one sample in a study of CD8 T cells in Susac syndrome. Random hexamers were used to reverse transcribe about 0.5 to 1 ug of RNA. Using its own MiXCR run on the immunoSEQ multiplex PCR reads, TCRdb lists one record per CDR3 protein. The sample carries approximately 230,000 distinct CDR3 sequences, 80% to 95% recorded once. Sequences were obtained from CD4+ T cells from PBMCs. The origin of the receptors is a human donor with multiple sclerosis.

The chain uses TRBV15 and TRBJ2-3, with 11 bases that match TRBD1. Germline CDR1 and CDR2: LNHNV and YYDKDF (reference sequence). Trimming removed 3 bases from V and 6 bases from J; junction bases left unmatched: 2. The CDR3 spans 14 residues. The CDR3 spells CATSRGQGVDTQYF. As DNA, the CDR3 is TGTGCCACCAGCAGGGGACAGGGGGTGGATACGCAGTATTTT. The complete variable domain, with remaining parts taken from reference TRBV15 and TRBJ2-3, reads DAMVIQNPRYQVTQFGKPVTLSCSQTLNHNVMYWYQQKSSQAPKLLFHYYDKDFNNEADTPDNFQSRRPNTSFCFLDIRSPGLGDTAMYLCATSRGQGVDTQYFGPGTRLTVL.

The rearrangement joins TRBV6-5 to TRBJ2-5; D is perhaps TRBD2 (6 bases). This CDR3 contains 14 residues. V was shortened by 1 base and J by 5 bases, with 11 bases between the two germline ends. Germline CDR1 MNHEY, CDR2 SVGAGI. The CDR3 DNA follows: TGTGCCAGCAGTTACTTTGTCAGCGGGGAGACCCAGTACTTC. Translating gives CASSYFVSGETQYF.

V gene TRBV7-3 combines with J gene TRBJ2-5; D is undetermined. Germline CDR1 is SGHTA and CDR2 is FQGTGA. V gave up 1 base and J gave up 4 bases, with 7 bases separating them. The CDR3 length is 13 residues. The DNA of the CDR3 is TGTGCCAGCAGCTTAATCCCCGCAGAGACCCAGTACTTC. This translates into CASSLIPAETQYF.

The V call is TRBV11-2, the J call TRBJ2-1; tentative D call: TRBD1 (6 bases). Germline V lookup: CDR1 SGHAT, CDR2 FQNNGV. Trimming took 4 bases from V and 4 from J, leaving 14 bases between them. The CDR3 is 15 residues long. This CDR3 reads CASSSGVGGYNEQFF. DNA for the CDR3: TGTGCCAGCAGCTCAGGGGTAGGGGGATACAATGAGCAGTTCTTC.

The chain is built from TRBV12-3 or TRBV12-4 and TRBJ2-1; 7 bases are shared with TRBD1. The J segment lost 4 bases and the V segment lost 1 base, leaving 7 bases of the junction unmatched. The CDR3 loop spans 16 amino acids. DNA for the CDR3: TGTGCCAGCAGTTTAGAATACAGGGGCAGTTACAATGAGCAGTTCTTC. This encodes CASSLEYRGSYNEQFF.

V gene TRBV7-2 combines with J gene TRBJ2-4; D is perhaps TRBD1 or TRBD2 (5 bases each). The CDR3 contains 11 residues. Germline-derived CDR1 and CDR2 are SGHTA and FQGNSA. The V gene lost 6 bases and the J gene lost 9 bases, with 9 bases spanning the gap. The CDR3 DNA reads TGTGCCAGCAGAGGGACGGTCATTCAGTACTTC. Protein: CASRGTVIQYF.

This clonotype was seen just once. The chain recombines TRBV2 with TRBJ2-7; D unclear. The germline V gene has CDR1 SNHLY and CDR2 FYNNEI. The ends were cut back, 3 bases at V and 2 bases at J, with 5 bases in the middle. CDR3 size: 12 residues. CDR3 loop: CASSDRPYEQYV. The CDR3 DNA follows: TGTGCCAGCAGTGACAGGCCCTACGAGCAGTACGTC.

The V call is TRBV4-2, the J call TRBJ2-2, with D unresolved. The ends were cut back, 3 bases at V and 2 bases at J, with 7 bases in the middle. Germline V gene lookup returns CDR1 LGHNA and CDR2 YNFKEQ. CDR3 length equals 14 residues. The CDR3 DNA reads TGTGCCAGCAGCCAGGAAGGCAACACCGGGGAGCTGTTTTTT. Its translation is CASSQEGNTGELFF.

V is TRBV6-6 and J is TRBJ2-5, with TRBD1 as a possible D gene (6 bases). The CDR3 spans 16 residues. Germline CDR1 reads MNHNY; CDR2 reads SVGAGI (reference sequence). Trimming took off 7 bases at V and 5 bases at J, with 23 bases between the two ends. The CDR3 DNA reads TGTGCCAGCACCCAGTCGGTCAGGGGAATGGGGGAGACCCAGTACTTC. Residues: CASTQSVRGMGETQYF.

The chain carries TRBV5-4 and TRBJ2-7, with a possible D match to TRBD1 (6 bases). CDR1 and CDR2 from the germline V gene are SGHNT and YYREEE (reference sequence). Trimming cost V 2 bases and J 1 base, with 13 bases left between them. This CDR3 contains 15 residues. The CDR3 spells CASSFDLGQSYEQYF. CDR3 in DNA: TGTGCCAGCAGCTTTGACCTGGGACAATCCTACGAGCAGTACTTC. Full variable domain (outside the CDR3, taken from reference TRBV5-4 and TRBJ2-7): ETGVTQSPTHLIKTRGQQVTLRCSSQSGHNTVSWYQQALGQGPQFIFQYYREEENGRGNFPPRFSGLQFPNYSSELNVNALELDDSALYLCASSFDLGQSYEQYFGPGTRLTVT.

V gene TRBV6-6 combines with J gene TRBJ1-1, with no clear D. The CDR3 consists of 14 residues. Trimming stripped 8 bases from V and 7 bases from J, with 20 bases between. Germline V gene data show CDR1 as MNHNY and CDR2 as SVGAGI (reference sequence). The CDR3 nucleotides read TGTGCCAGCGGCTCTCTTGGCAGGAGCAATGAAGCTTTCTTT. Translating gives CASGSLGRSNEAFF.

The chain employs TRBV20-1 and TRBJ2-7; D might be TRBD1 (5 bases). This CDR3 contains 16 residues. Trimming cost V 2 bases and J 2 bases, with 19 bases left between them. The germline V gene encodes CDR1 DFQATT and CDR2 SNEGSKA (reference sequence). This CDR3 is CSARRRQGVGAYEQYF. CDR3 DNA: TGCAGTGCTAGACGTCGGCAGGGCGTCGGCGCCTACGAGCAGTACTTC.

The chain carries TRBV5-4 and TRBJ1-1; 12 bases fit TRBD1. Germline V lookup: CDR1 SGHNT, CDR2 YYREEE (reference sequence). The CDR3 sequence is 16 residues long. J gave up 5 bases and V 9 bases, and 14 bases lay outside the gene matches. The CDR3 sequence: CATTSTGTGGETEAFF. The CDR3 nucleotides are TGTGCCACCACATCAACCGGGACAGGGGGCGAAACTGAAGCTTTCTTT. Full variable domain (missing parts from reference TRBV5-4 and TRBJ1-1): ETGVTQSPTHLIKTRGQQVTLRCSSQSGHNTVSWYQQALGQGPQFIFQYYREEENGRGNFPPRFSGLQFPNYSSELNVNALELDDSALYLCATTSTGTGGETEAFFGQGTRLTVV.

The chain combines TRBV30 with TRBJ1-5, with 8 bases aligning to TRBD1. Germline lookup yields CDR1 GTSNPN and CDR2 SVGIG (reference sequence). The CDR3 sequence is 14 residues long. Unmatched junction bases numbered 1, after V lost 0 bases and J lost 3 bases. This CDR3 is CAWSVQGVNQPQHF. The CDR3 nucleotides read TGTGCCTGGAGTGTACAGGGGGTCAATCAGCCCCAGCATTTT.

This rearrangement joins TRBV19 to TRBJ1-1; 7 nucleotides match TRBD1. Germline loops: CDR1 LNHDA, CDR2 SQIVND (reference sequence). The V and J ends lost 5 bases and 0 bases, in that order; junction bases with no gene match: 9. The length of the CDR3 is 16 residues. Written as DNA, the CDR3 is TGTGCCAGTAGTCCCAGACAGGGTCGGTTGAACACTGAAGCTTTCTTT. It is translated as CASSPRQGRLNTEAFF. The whole variable domain, filled in from reference TRBV19 and TRBJ1-1, reads DGGITQSPKYLFRKEGQNVTLSCEQNLNHDAMYWYRQDPGQGLRLIYYSQIVNDFQKGDIAEGYSVSREKKESFPLTVTSAQKNPTAFYLCASSPRQGRLNTEAFFGQGTRLTVV.

The gene calls are TRBV25-1 and TRBJ2-7; unclear D gene. This CDR3 is 15 amino acids long. Trimming took 3 bases from V and 3 from J, leaving 15 bases between them. CDR1 MGHDK and CDR2 SYGVNS come from the germline V gene. CDR3 loop: CASSDPLNSRYEQYV. The CDR3 bases are TGTGCCAGCAGTGACCCCTTGAACTCCCGCTACGAGCAGTACGTC.

The chain couples TRBV7-3 to TRBJ1-2; the D gene is possibly TRBD1 (6 bases). The CDR3 loop spans 16 amino acids. In germline, CDR1 is SGHTA, CDR2 FQGTGA. V dropped 1 base and J dropped 7 bases, with 19 bases sitting between them. DNA for the CDR3: TGTGCCAGCAGCTTAAATTCAGGGGAAATAGCGGCTGGCTACACCTTC. This encodes CASSLNSGEIAAGYTF.

This chain uses TRBV12-3 or TRBV12-4 with TRBJ2-1; 10 bases match TRBD1. This CDR3 is built from 13 residues. Losses at the gene ends were 6 bases for V and 8 bases for J; bases not matched to a gene: 4. CDR3 bases: TGTGCCAGCAGGCGGACAGGGGGTCATGAGCAGTTCTTC. This encodes CASRRTGGHEQFF.

The chain employs TRBV28 and TRBJ2-5; 13 bases agree with TRBD2. Germline V lookup: CDR1 MDHEN, CDR2 SYDVKM. This CDR3 has 18 residues. Trimming at V came to 4 bases and at J to 2 bases, leaving 10 bases not matched to a gene. The CDR3 spells CASSSGLAGVIRQETQYF. In DNA form, the CDR3 reads TGTGCCAGCAGTTCCGGACTAGCGGGGGTTATCCGTCAAGAGACCCAGTACTTC.

V usage is TRBV30 and J usage is TRBJ2-5, with a tentative D call TRBD1 (5 bases). This CDR3 is built from 13 residues. The germline gives CDR1 GTSNPN, CDR2 SVGIG (reference sequence). V lost 4 bases, J lost 2 bases, and 11 bases lay in between. The CDR3 region is CAWTGSSQETQYF. In DNA form, the CDR3 reads TGTGCCTGGACAGGGTCGTCTCAAGAGACCCAGTACTTC.

The V and J genes are TRBV3-1 and TRBJ1-1; 8 bases match TRBD1. This CDR3 is 12 amino acids long. V was clipped by 4 bases and J by 10 bases; unmatched bases: 5. Germline V CDR1 and CDR2: LGHDT, YNNKEL (reference sequence). The CDR3 loop is CASSRTGIAAFF. The CDR3 DNA follows: TGTGCCAGCAGCCGGACAGGGATTGCAGCTTTCTTT. The variable domain in full, completed from reference TRBV3-1 and TRBJ1-1, reads DTAVSQTPKYLVTQMGNDKSIKCEQNLGHDTMYWYKQDSKKFLKIMFSYNNKELIINETVPNRFSPKSPDKAHLNLHINSLELGDSAVYFCASSRTGIAAFFGQGTRLTVV.

The V call is TRBV27, the J call TRBJ2-7; no clear D gene. The CDR3 length is 14 residues. Trimming took off 8 bases at V and 2 bases at J, with 16 bases between the two ends. The germline CDR1 and CDR2 sequences are MNHEY and SMNVEV (reference sequence). CDR3 DNA: TGTGCCAGCGGCCCCTCGGGCCGCCCCTACGAGCAGTACGTC. This gives the protein CASGPSGRPYEQYV.

The genes are TRBV7-9 and TRBJ2-5, with D possibly TRBD1 on 6 matching bases. CDR3 length: 15 amino acids. Trimming stripped 4 bases from V and 1 base from J, with 13 bases between. The germline CDR1 and CDR2 sequences are SEHNR and FQNEAQ (reference sequence). The CDR3 bases are TGTGCCAGCAGCTCCATGGGACAAGGCCAAGAGACCCAGTACTTC. This encodes CASSSMGQGQETQYF.

This chain connects TRBV3-1 to TRBJ2-5; D perhaps matches TRBD2 (9 bases). Trimming left V 3 bases short and J 5 bases short, with 22 bases between. Germline-derived CDR1 and CDR2 are LGHDT and YNNKEL (reference sequence). This CDR3 spans 17 amino acids. The CDR3 loop reads CASSHEGLATGVETQYF. CDR3 DNA sequence: TGTGCCAGCAGCCATGAAGGACTAGCGACAGGGGTGGAGACCCAGTACTTC.

The rearrangement joins TRBV3-1 to TRBJ2-2, with D tentatively TRBD1 (6 bases). Looked up from germline, CDR1 is LGHDT and CDR2 is YNNKEL (reference sequence). The CDR3 consists of 15 residues. V was trimmed by 5 bases and J by 4 bases, leaving 14 bases between them. The CDR3 coding sequence is TGTGCCAGCAGCTACACAGGGAGTGGCACCGGGGAGCTGTTTTTT. This codes for CASSYTGSGTGELFF. Complete variable domain (other parts from reference TRBV3-1 and TRBJ2-2): DTAVSQTPKYLVTQMGNDKSIKCEQNLGHDTMYWYKQDSKKFLKIMFSYNNKELIINETVPNRFSPKSPDKAHLNLHINSLELGDSAVYFCASSYTGSGTGELFFGEGSRLTVL.

This chain joins TRBV5-1 and TRBJ2-1, with D perhaps given as TRBD1 or TRBD2 (5 bases each). Germline V gene sequence: CDR1 SGHRS, CDR2 YFSETQ. The CDR3 extends over 15 amino acids. V lost 6 bases, J lost 2 bases, and 15 bases lay in between. The CDR3 is CASNTRDHPYNEQFF. The DNA of the CDR3 is TGCGCCAGCAACACCCGGGACCACCCCTACAATGAGCAGTTCTTC.

This clonotype was counted once. This chain uses TRBV6-5 with TRBJ1-2; no reliable D call. The CDR3 totals 12 residues. V dropped 4 bases and J dropped 7 bases, with 10 bases sitting between them. From germline, CDR1 is MNHEY and CDR2 SVGAGI. CDR3 sequence reads: CASSSLAGGYTF. The CDR3 DNA is TGTGCCAGCAGTTCCCTGGCCGGTGGCTACACCTTC.

The chain uses TRBV29-1 and TRBJ1-2, with D perhaps matching TRBD1 (6 bases). Germline V CDR1 and CDR2: SQVTM, ANQGSEA. There are 12 residues in the CDR3. V shed 7 bases and J shed 8 bases, with 17 bases lying between them. CDR3 sequence reads: CSARLRGDGYTF. The CDR3 DNA sequence: TGCAGCGCCAGATTGAGGGGGGACGGCTACACCTTC.